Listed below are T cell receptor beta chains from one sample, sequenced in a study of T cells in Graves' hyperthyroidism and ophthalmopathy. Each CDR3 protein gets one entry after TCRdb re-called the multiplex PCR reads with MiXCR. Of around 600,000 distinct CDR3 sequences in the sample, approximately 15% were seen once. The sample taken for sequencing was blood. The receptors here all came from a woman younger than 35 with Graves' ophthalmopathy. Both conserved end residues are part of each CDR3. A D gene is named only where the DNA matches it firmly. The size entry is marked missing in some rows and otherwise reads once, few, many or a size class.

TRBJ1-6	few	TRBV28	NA	TGTGCCAGCAGTTTATATGGCAGTTTTTTAGGTTCACCCCTCCACTTT	CASSLYGSFLGSPLHF
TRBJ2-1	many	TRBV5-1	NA	TGCGCCAGCAGCTTGGCCGTGGGAGGCCAAACGATTGAGCAGTTCTTC	CASSLAVGGQTIEQFF
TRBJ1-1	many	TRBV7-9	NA	TGTGCCAGCAGTCCGGGACAGAACACTGAAGCTTTCTTT	CASSPGQNTEAFF
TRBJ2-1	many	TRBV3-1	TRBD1	TGTGCCAGCAGCCGCGGGACAGGGAGAGGCAATGAGCAGTTCTTC	CASSRGTGRGNEQFF
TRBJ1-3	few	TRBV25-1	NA	TGTGCCAGCAGTGAACCCAAAGGAACCTCTGGAAACACCATATATTTT	CASSEPKGTSGNTIYF
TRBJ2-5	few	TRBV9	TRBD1	TGTGCCAGCAGCGTAGCAGGACAGGGCAGCCAAGAGACCCAGTACTTC	CASSVAGQGSQETQYF
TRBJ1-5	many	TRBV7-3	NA	TGTGCCAGCATCCTTGGCCAGGGGTACGGTCAGCCCCAGCATTTT	CASILGQGYGQPQHF
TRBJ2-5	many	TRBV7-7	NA	TGTGCTAGCAGCTTTGCCCCCACGTCCAAAGAGACCCAGTACTTC	CASSFAPTSKETQYF
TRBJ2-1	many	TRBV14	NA	TGTGCCAGCAGCCAAGATTGGCGGAGCGATGAGCAGTTCTTC	CASSQDWRSDEQFF
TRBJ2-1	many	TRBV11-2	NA	TGTGCCAGCAGCGTGGACTTTTACAATGAGCGGTTCTTC	CASSVDFYNERFF
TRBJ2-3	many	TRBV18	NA	TGTGCCAGCTCGGGTACGGTTTCCCGGGATACGCAGTATTTT	CASSGTVSRDTQYF
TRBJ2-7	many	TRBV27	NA	TGTGCCAGCAGTTTATCAGCTACCGGCGAGCAGTACTTC	CASSLSATGEQYF
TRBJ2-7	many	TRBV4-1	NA	TGCGCCAGCAGCCAAGGGGTCGGGAGTGCCTACGAGCAGTACTTC	CASSQGVGSAYEQYF
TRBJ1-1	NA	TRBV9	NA	TGTGCCAGCAGCGTAACCCCCACCACTGAAGCTTTCTTT	CASSVTPTTEAFF
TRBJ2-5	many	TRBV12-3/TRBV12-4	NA	TGTGCCAGCAGAGAAGGACCCCAAGAGACCCAGTACTTC	CASREGPQETQYF
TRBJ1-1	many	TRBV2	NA	TGTGCCAGCTCCCAGGAGGGTGGCGGGGCTAACACTGAAGCTTTCTTT	CASSQEGGGANTEAFF
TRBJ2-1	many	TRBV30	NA	TGTGCCTGGAGCCGGGCGGAGGGGGGTGAGCAGTTCTTC	CAWSRAEGGEQFF
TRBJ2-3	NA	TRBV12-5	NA	TGTGCTAGTGCCCCTATGGATACGCAGTATTTT	CASAPMDTQYF
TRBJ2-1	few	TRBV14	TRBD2	TGTGCCAGCAGCCACCGTAGCGGGATTATCGACAATGAGCAGTTCTTC	CASSHRSGIIDNEQFF
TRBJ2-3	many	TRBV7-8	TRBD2	TGTGCCAGCAGCTATGGGCGGGAGGTAGATACGCAGTATTTT	CASSYGREVDTQYF
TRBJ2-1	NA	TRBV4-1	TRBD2	TGCGCCAGCAGCCAAGAAGGACTAGTCTACAATGAGCAGTTCTTC	CASSQEGLVYNEQFF
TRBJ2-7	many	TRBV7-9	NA	TGTGCCAGCAGCTCCGGACAGAAGAGCTCCTACGAGCAGTACTTC	CASSSGQKSSYEQYF
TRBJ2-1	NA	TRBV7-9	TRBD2	TGTGCCAGCAGCTTCATAGCGGGAGATCAGAATGAGCAGTTCTTC	CASSFIAGDQNEQFF
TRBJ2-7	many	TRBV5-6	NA	TGTGCCAGCAGCCTCCCGGGACTCCAGAGGGGCGAGCAGTACTTC	CASSLPGLQRGEQYF
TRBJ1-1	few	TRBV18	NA	TGTGCCAGCTCACCCGCTACAGGGAACACTGAAGCTTTCTTT	CASSPATGNTEAFF
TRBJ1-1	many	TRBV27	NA	TGTGCCAGCAGTTCGACTCCGAGCGGGCGGGCTGAAGCTTTCTTT	CASSSTPSGRAEAFF
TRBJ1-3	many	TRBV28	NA	TGTGCCAGCAGCCAAGGTCTGAGAAACACCATATATTTT	CASSQGLRNTIYF
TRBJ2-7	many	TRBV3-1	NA	TGTGCCAGCAGCCAAGATGCCCAGGGATTCTACGAGCAGTACTTC	CASSQDAQGFYEQYF
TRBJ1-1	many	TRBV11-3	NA	TGTGCCAGCAACCTCGGACAATTGAACACTGAAGCTTTCTTT	CASNLGQLNTEAFF
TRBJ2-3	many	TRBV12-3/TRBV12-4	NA	TGTGCCAGTAAGTCAAGGACCCACACAGATACGCAGTATTTT	CASKSRTHTDTQYF
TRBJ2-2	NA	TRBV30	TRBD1	TGTGCCTGGAGTCCATGGGACAGAGCGAACACCGGGGAGCTGTTTTTT	CAWSPWDRANTGELFF
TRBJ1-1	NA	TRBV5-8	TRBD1	TGTGCCAGCAGACCAGGACAGGGAGAAAGCCCTGAAGCTTTCTTT	CASRPGQGESPEAFF
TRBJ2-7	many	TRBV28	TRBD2	TGTGCCAGCAGTTCCCCCCCGGGAGGCTCCTACGAGCAGTACTTC	CASSSPPGGSYEQYF
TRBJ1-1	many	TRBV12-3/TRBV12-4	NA	TGTGCCAGCAGTTTAGCGCGAACAGAAGCTTTCTTT	CASSLARTEAFF
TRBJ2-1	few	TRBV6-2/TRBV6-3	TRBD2	TGTGCCAGCATAACGACAGCGGGAGCCAATGAGCAGTTCTTC	CASITTAGANEQFF
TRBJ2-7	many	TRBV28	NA	TGTGCCAGCAGCCTCTTCGGGATAACCTACGAGCAGTACTTC	CASSLFGITYEQYF
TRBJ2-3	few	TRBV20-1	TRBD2	TGCAGTGCTCGGCCCTCTTCTTTACTAGCGGGAGGAGATGATACGCAGTATTTT	CSARPSSLLAGGDDTQYF
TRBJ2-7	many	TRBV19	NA	TGTGCCAGTAGTCCGAATTGGGACCTTACAACGGGCGAGCAGTACTTC	CASSPNWDLTTGEQYF
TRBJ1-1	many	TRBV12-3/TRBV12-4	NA	TGTGCCAGCAGCTCACAGGGTATGAACACTGAAGCTTTCTTT	CASSSQGMNTEAFF
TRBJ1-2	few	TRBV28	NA	TGTGCCAGCGGGGGGAGGGAGTATGGCTACACCTTC	CASGGREYGYTF
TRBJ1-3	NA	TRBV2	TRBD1	TGTGCCAGCAGTGCAAGGACAGGGGGCGCAAAAGTAAACACCATATATTTT	CASSARTGGAKVNTIYF
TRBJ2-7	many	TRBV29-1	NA	TGCAGCGGCGGGTACTCCTACGAGCAGTACTTC	CSGGYSYEQYF
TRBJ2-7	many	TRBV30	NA	TGTGCCTGGAATCTGGCAACCTACGAGCAGTACTTC	CAWNLATYEQYF
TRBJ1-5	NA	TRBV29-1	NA	TGCAGCGTGGGTGTCGGGGGATATCAGCCCCAGCATTTT	CSVGVGGYQPQHF
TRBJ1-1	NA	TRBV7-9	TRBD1	TGTGCCAGCAGCTTATCCCCCGGGACAGGGGCAGCTTTCTTT	CASSLSPGTGAAFF
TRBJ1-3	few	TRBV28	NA	TGTGCCAGCAGTTTACTCAGGCCGGGCTCTGGAAACACCATATATTTT	CASSLLRPGSGNTIYF
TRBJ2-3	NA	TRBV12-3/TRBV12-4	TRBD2	TGTGCCAGCACCGGACTAGACACAGATACGCAGTATTTT	CASTGLDTDTQYF
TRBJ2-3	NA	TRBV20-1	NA	TGCAGTGCCTCCGACAGGCGAGGCACAGATACGCAGTATTTT	CSASDRRGTDTQYF
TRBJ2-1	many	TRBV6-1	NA	TGTGCCAGCAGTACCCCTAGGCTGGGGAGTAATGAGCAGTTCTTC	CASSTPRLGSNEQFF
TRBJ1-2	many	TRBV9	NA	TGTGCCAGCAGCCCAGGCCCGAGTAGCTATGGCTACACCTTC	CASSPGPSSYGYTF
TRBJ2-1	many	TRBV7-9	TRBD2	TGTGCCAGCCGGCCGGGACTAGCGTCCGATGAGCAGTTCTTC	CASRPGLASDEQFF
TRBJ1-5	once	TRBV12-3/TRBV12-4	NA	TGTGCCAGCAGTTTTGTTGCTAGCAATCAGCCCCAGCATTTT	CASSFVASNQPQHF
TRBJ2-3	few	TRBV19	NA	TGTGCCAGTAGTATCGGGGAATTGAAGCAGTATTTT	CASSIGELKQYF